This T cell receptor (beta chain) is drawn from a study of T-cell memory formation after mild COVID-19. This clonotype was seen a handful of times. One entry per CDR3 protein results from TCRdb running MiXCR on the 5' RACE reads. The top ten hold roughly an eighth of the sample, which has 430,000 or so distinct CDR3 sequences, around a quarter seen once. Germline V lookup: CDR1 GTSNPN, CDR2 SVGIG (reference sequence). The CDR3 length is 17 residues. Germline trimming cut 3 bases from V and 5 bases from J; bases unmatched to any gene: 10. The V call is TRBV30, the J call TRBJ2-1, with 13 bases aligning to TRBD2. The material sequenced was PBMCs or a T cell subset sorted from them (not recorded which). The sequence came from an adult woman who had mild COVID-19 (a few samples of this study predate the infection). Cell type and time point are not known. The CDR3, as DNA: TGTGCCTGGAGACTCCCCGGGACTAGCGGGGTTCACAATGAGCAGTTCTTC. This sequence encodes CAWRLPGTSGVHNEQFF.